A selection of T cell receptor beta chains follows, all from one sample in a study of beta chain features in type 1 diabetes. This table comes from immunoSEQ multiplex PCR, and its TCRdb copy is limited to in-frame clones, with some not included. The repertoire holds about 650,000 clones, with roughly 12% as singletons. Sequenced input: naive CD4+ T cells from blood. The receptors were sampled from a man younger than 40 with type 1 diabetes. Both conserved end residues are part of each CDR3. D genes are given only for firm matches. Part of the rows lack a size; the others show once, few, many or a class for expanded clones.

>few|TRBV5-1|TRBJ2-7|-
CASSPEGTYEQYF
TGCGCCAGCAGCCCCGAAGGGACCTACGAGCAGTACTTC
>few|TRBV5-1|TRBJ2-1|-
CASSVDSGSYNEQFF
TGCGCCAGCAGCGTTGACTCCGGCTCCTACAATGAGCAGTTCTTC
>-|TRBV25-1|TRBJ1-5|-
CASSEGSNQPQHF
TGTGCCAGCAGTGAGGGGAGCAATCAGCCCCAGCATTTT
>-|TRBV5-4|TRBJ2-1|-
CASSPRGVADNEQFF
TGTGCCAGCAGCCCTAGGGGTGTTGCTGACAATGAGCAGTTCTTC
>-|TRBV5-7|TRBJ2-5|-
CASSLAGETQYF
TGTGCCAGCAGCTTGGCCGGAGAGACCCAGTACTTC
>few|TRBV6-1|TRBJ1-4|-
CASFSGTTNEKLFF
TGTGCCAGCTTCTCCGGGACAACTAATGAAAAACTGTTTTTT
>-|TRBV29-1|TRBJ2-3|-
CSAGPPSTDTQYF
TGCAGCGCTGGGCCCCCTAGCACAGATACGCAGTATTTT
>-|TRBV5-1|TRBJ1-3|-
CASSTDWGRNTIYF
TGCGCCAGCAGCACGGATTGGGGGCGAAACACCATATATTTT
>few|TRBV29-1|TRBJ2-7|-
CSVGSGGVAEQYF
TGCAGCGTTGGCTCAGGTGGGGTAGCCGAGCAGTACTTC
>few|TRBV29-1|TRBJ2-7|-
CSVEVGSSYEQYF
TGCAGCGTTGAAGTAGGCAGCTCCTACGAGCAGTACTTC
>-|TRBV29-1|TRBJ2-3|TRBD2
CSVPRGEPNTDTQYF
TGCAGCGTTCCCCGGGGGGAACCTAACACAGATACGCAGTATTTT
>-|TRBV5-1|TRBJ2-1|-
CASSSWEAAGNEQFF
TGCGCCAGCAGCTCCTGGGAGGCAGCTGGGAATGAGCAGTTCTTC
>-|TRBV2|TRBJ2-2|TRBD1
CASSSQGGGTGELFF
TGTGCCAGCAGTTCACAGGGGGGTGGCACCGGGGAGCTGTTTTTT
>-|TRBV11-3|TRBJ2-1|-
CASSSAPLGAAYNEQFF
TGTGCCAGCAGCTCCGCCCCCCTGGGGGCAGCCTACAATGAGCAGTTCTTC